This TCR beta chain was sequenced in a study of shared T cell receptors in the human thymus. This clone was detected a few times. TCRdb's copy holds only in-frame clones and misses some; the assay was immunoSEQ multiplex PCR. The table records 640,000 or so clones, more than 75% of them present only once. V was trimmed by 1 base and J by 8 bases, leaving 18 bases between them. This CDR3 comprises 16 residues. Germline CDR1 reads SNHLY; CDR2 reads FYNNEI. These data also formed part of another study, on human thymus T cells. This second report adds: Thymic tissue was derived from resections collected during corrective heart surgery. Biased V and J segment usage appeared in thymus and peripheral blood. Among unrelated individuals, related research reported thymic repertoires that overlapped highly.

V is TRBV2 and J is TRBJ2-1; perhaps TRBD1 as D (5 bases). This TCR came from a boy less than two years old with a congenital heart defect. Sequenced material: thymocytes. The CDR3 sequence: CASSEGGDSWSDEQFF. As DNA, the CDR3 is TGTGCCAGCAGTGAAGGGGGTGACAGCTGGTCTGATGAGCAGTTCTTC.